This entry lists 8 T cell receptor beta chains sequenced from one sample in a study of blood T cell repertoires in COVID-19. TCRdb's copy holds only in-frame clones and misses some; the assay was immunoSEQ multiplex PCR. This sample yields some 400,000 clones, of which 80% to 90% are seen a single time; 8% to 13% belongs to the top ten. The sample consisted of peripheral blood. These receptor sequences come from a woman in her twenties or thirties with COVID-19, enrolled during active disease.

CDR3: CATSQGSTNEKLFF. In DNA form, the CDR3 reads TGTGCCACCTCGCAGGGGAGTACTAATGAAAAACTGTTTTTT. The chain carries TRBV10-3 and TRBJ1-4; D perhaps matches TRBD1 (6 bases). V gave up 10 bases and J gave up 2 bases, with 14 bases separating them. CDR3 size: 14 residues. Germline V lookup: CDR1 ENHRY, CDR2 SYGVKD.

The genes are TRBV3-1 (or the pseudogene TRBV3-2) and TRBJ2-3, with 8 bases lining up with TRBD2. The CDR3 runs 17 residues. Unmatched junction bases numbered 8, after V lost 1 base and J lost 2 bases. Germline V gene sequence: CDR1 LGHDT, CDR2 YNNKEL (reference sequence). The CDR3 DNA is TGTGCCAGCAGCCAAGTTCCGGGAGGGCGCGACACAGATACGCAGTATTTT. It yields the protein CASSQVPGGRDTDTQYF.

The V call is TRBV19, the J call TRBJ2-6; tentatively, D is TRBD2 (6 bases). The CDR3 length is 20 residues. CDR1 and CDR2 (germline): LNHDA, SQIVND (reference sequence). Trimming took off 1 base at V and 1 base at J, with 20 bases between the two ends. CDR3 region: CASSIVLWDWAKSGANVLTF. In nucleotides, the CDR3 is TGTGCCAGTAGTATAGTTCTTTGGGACTGGGCAAAATCTGGGGCCAACGTCCTGACTTTC.

V gene TRBV11-2 combines with J gene TRBJ2-2; 7 positions match TRBD1. J lost 5 bases, V lost 0 bases, and 6 bases had no gene match. The germline gives CDR1 SGHAT, CDR2 FQNNGV. This CDR3 spans 16 amino acids. In DNA, the CDR3 is TGTGCCAGCAGCTTAGATCGGGACAGTTGGACCGGGGAGCTGTTTTTT. The encoded protein is CASSLDRDSWTGELFF. Complete variable domain (other parts from reference TRBV11-2 and TRBJ2-2): EAGVAQSPRYKIIEKRQSVAFWCNPISGHATLYWYQQILGQGPKLLIQFQNNGVVDDSQLPKDRFSAERLKGVDSTLKIQPAKLEDSAVYLCASSLDRDSWTGELFFGEGSRLTVL.

This chain connects TRBV6-6 to TRBJ2-7; 9 nucleotides agree with TRBD1. The V gene end was trimmed by 0 bases and the J gene end by 3 bases; junction bases not matched to a gene: 3. The germline V gene encodes CDR1 MNHNY and CDR2 SVGAGI (reference sequence). The CDR3 is made up of 15 amino acids. The DNA for the CDR3 is TGTGCCAGCAGTTACTCGACGGGACAGGGCTACGAGCAGTACTTC. It codes for CASSYSTGQGYEQYF.

The chain joins TRBV6-2 or TRBV6-3 to TRBJ1-1; 8 bases match TRBD1. V lost 5 bases, J lost 4 bases, and 6 bases stayed unmatched. In germline, CDR1 is MNHEY, CDR2 SVGEGT. This CDR3 is built from 14 residues. The CDR3 DNA sequence: TGTGCCAGCAGTGGCCGACAGGGGTTCACTGAAGCTTTCTTT. Translating it yields CASSGRQGFTEAFF.

This chain joins TRBV4-1 and TRBJ2-7, with 7 bases aligning to TRBD2. The CDR3 has 13 amino acids. Germline V CDR1 and CDR2: MGHRA, YSYEKL. V lost 0 bases, J lost 7 bases, and 3 bases stayed unmatched. The CDR3 loop reads CASSQDGRGEQYF. CDR3 DNA sequence: TGCGCCAGCAGCCAAGATGGGAGGGGAGAGCAGTACTTC.

This sequence joins TRBV11-2 and TRBJ2-1; 9 bases line up with TRBD2. The CDR3 has 17 amino acids. Germline V CDR1 and CDR2: SGHAT, FQNNGV. Trimming cost V 4 bases and J 7 bases; bases outside gene matches: 14. CDR3 sequence: CASSSAPPAGGRNEQFF. CDR3 sequence (DNA): TGTGCCAGCAGCTCCGCCCCCCCAGCGGGAGGTAGAAATGAGCAGTTCTTC.